The 10 T cell receptor beta chains below come from one sample, sequenced in a study of cytomegalovirus exposure and HLA in healthy donors. PCR was performed using 60 Vbeta and 13 Jbeta primers. Produced via immunoSEQ multiplex PCR; TCRdb's table is partial and in-frame only. In the table there are around 69,000 clones, roughly 67% of which are singletons. Sequencing input: PBMCs. These receptor sequences come from a middle-aged man in good health and CMV-seropositive.

This clone was recorded a few times. The gene calls are TRBV5-1 and TRBJ1-2; 10 bases are shared with TRBD1. J lost 5 bases, V lost 0 bases, and 4 bases had no gene match. CDR1 and CDR2 from the germline V gene are SGHRS and YFSETQ. There are 15 residues in the CDR3. This CDR3 reads CASSLGDRGVYGYTF. The CDR3 nucleotides are TGCGCCAGCAGCTTGGGGGACAGGGGTGTTTATGGCTACACCTTC.

V gene TRBV5-1 combines with J gene TRBJ1-2; 12 nucleotides line up with TRBD1. Germline values: CDR1 SGHRS, CDR2 YFSETQ. V lost 3 bases and J lost 3; bases outside the gene matches: 3. The CDR3 is 15 residues long. The CDR3 sequence is CASSWGTGGDYGYTF. In DNA, the CDR3 is TGCGCCAGCAGCTGGGGGACAGGGGGCGACTATGGCTACACCTTC.

This clone turned up a few times. The chain carries TRBV5-8 and TRBJ1-1; TRBD1 is a possible D gene (5 bases). The CDR3 extends over 14 amino acids. Trimming pared 1 base from V and 10 bases from J, leaving 17 bases between. Germline V gene sequence: CDR1 SGHTS, CDR2 YDEGEE. The CDR3 DNA is TGTGCCAGCAGCTTGTTGGGGGACTCACTGGGAGCTTTCTTT. Translating it yields CASSLLGDSLGAFF.

This clone was counted once. This rearrangement joins TRBV27 to TRBJ2-3, with D possibly matching TRBD2 (6 bases). Trimming removed 5 bases from V and 1 base from J, with 19 bases in between. The germline CDR1 and CDR2 sequences are MNHEY and SMNVEV (reference sequence). CDR3 size: 17 residues. CDR3 DNA sequence: TGTGCCAGCAGTCCACCCTGGACTACGTCCCGCACAGATACGCAGTATTTT. It translates to CASSPPWTTSRTDTQYF.

The chain is built from TRBV6-5 and TRBJ2-7; 9 bases map to TRBD2. This CDR3 comprises 15 residues. V was clipped by 2 bases and J by 4 bases; unmatched bases: 6. CDR1 and CDR2 from the germline V gene are MNHEY and SVGAGI. CDR3 in amino acids: CASSYEGGRGYEQYF. The CDR3, as DNA: TGTGCCAGCAGTTACGAAGGCGGGAGGGGATACGAGCAGTACTTC.

The chain recombines TRBV9 with TRBJ1-4; the D gene is possibly TRBD1 (6 bases). The germline V gene encodes CDR1 SGDLS and CDR2 YYNGEE. CDR3 length: 21 amino acids. V lost 3 bases and J 2 bases, leaving 29 bases between the germline ends. CDR3 sequence: CASSASQVHQGILDTNEKLFF. The CDR3 region has the DNA TGTGCCAGCAGCGCCAGTCAAGTGCATCAGGGGATCCTGGACACTAATGAAAAACTGTTTTTT.

This clone has only a few counts. The rearrangement uses TRBV7-9 and TRBJ1-5, with D unclear. The CDR3 sequence is 15 residues long. Trimming took off 1 base at V and 0 bases at J, with 7 bases between the two ends. Germline CDR1 reads SEHNR; CDR2 reads FQNEAQ (reference sequence). CDR3 nucleotide sequence: TGTGCCAGCAGCTTAGGAGGGATTAGCAATCAGCCCCAGCATTTT. Translation gives CASSLGGISNQPQHF.

This chain connects TRBV2 to TRBJ2-7; 10 bases are a match to TRBD1. The CDR3 is 13 amino acids. Germline-derived CDR1 and CDR2 are SNHLY and FYNNEI. V dropped 8 bases and J dropped 5; count of bases not matched to a gene: 6. CDR3 in DNA: TGTGCCAGCTCGGGACAGGGGAGAAACGAGCAGTACTTC. Protein product: CASSGQGRNEQYF.

This clone has only a few counts. The chain has TRBV29-1 and TRBJ1-2; D is possibly TRBD1 (5 bases). The CDR3 runs to 13 residues. Trimming removed 5 bases from V and 7 bases from J, with 17 bases in between. CDR1 SQVTM and CDR2 ANQGSEA come from the germline V gene. CDR3 amino acids: CSVRLDSRIGYTF. CDR3 DNA: TGCAGCGTTAGGCTTGACAGTCGGATTGGCTACACCTTC. Together with reference TRBV29-1 and TRBJ1-2, the CDR3 gives the full variable domain: SAVISQKPSRDICQRGTSLTIQCQVDSQVTMMFWYRQQPGQSLTLIATANQGSEATYESGFVIDKFPISRPNLTFSTLTVSNMSPEDSSIYLCSVRLDSRIGYTFGSGTRLTVV.

The chain recombines TRBV29-1 with TRBJ1-1, with 9 bases matching TRBD1. V lost 5 bases to trimming and J lost 1 base; unmatched junction nucleotides: 2. The CDR3 runs to 13 residues. Germline CDR1 SQVTM, CDR2 ANQGSEA. In DNA, the CDR3 is TGCAGCGTTTACAGGGGGCCGAACACTGAAGCTTTCTTT. This gives the protein CSVYRGPNTEAFF.